This T cell receptor beta chain was observed in a study of T cells in localized non-small cell lung cancer. Sequencing used immunoSEQ multiplex PCR; TCRdb keeps in-frame clones, though not all of them. This sample has about 41,000 clones, with 83% found just once. This CDR3 comprises 14 residues. Germline V gene sequence: CDR1 SGDLS, CDR2 YYNGEE. V lost 6 bases to trimming and J lost 4 bases; unmatched junction nucleotides: 7. Concerning this clone itself: Its target is not known.

Study findings and constraints: Adjacent lung exhibited a median of 57 among the 100 most abundant tumor clones.

The specimen was PBMCs, collected before any cancer treatment. The sequence came from a man between 40 and 75 years old with stage II lung adenocarcinoma. The chain employs TRBV9 and TRBJ2-5; 9 bases map to TRBD2. The CDR3 loop reads CASNGGSGGETQYF. The CDR3, as DNA: TGTGCCAGCAACGGTGGTAGCGGGGGAGAGACCCAGTACTTC.